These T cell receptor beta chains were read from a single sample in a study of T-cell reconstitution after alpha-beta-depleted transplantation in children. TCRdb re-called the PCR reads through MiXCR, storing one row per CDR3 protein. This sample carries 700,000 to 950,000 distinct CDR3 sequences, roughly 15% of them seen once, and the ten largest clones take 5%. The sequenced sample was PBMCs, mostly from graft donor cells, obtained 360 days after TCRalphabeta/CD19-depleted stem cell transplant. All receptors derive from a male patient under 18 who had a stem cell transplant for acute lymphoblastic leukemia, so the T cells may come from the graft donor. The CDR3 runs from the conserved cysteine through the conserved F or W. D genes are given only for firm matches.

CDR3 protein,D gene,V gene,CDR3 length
CASSSPSLADLTGELFF,TRBD2,TRBV27,17
CASSQEVGTFTSNEQFF,.,TRBV3-1,17
CASSQEGRRESYNEQFF,TRBD2,TRBV3-1,17
CASSLAFRALYNEQFF,.,TRBV11-2,16
CASSEGTGSSYNEQFF,.,TRBV10-1,16
CASSSPEGFYGYTF,.,TRBV12-3/TRBV12-4,14
CASSPTGGAYLNTIYF,TRBD1,TRBV12-3/TRBV12-4,16
CASSWTDRNFFSGANVLTF,TRBD1,TRBV11-1,19
CAIQMTPRGTGRFNEQFF,TRBD1,TRBV10-3,18
CASSLVPSGASTDTQYF,TRBD2,TRBV7-9,17
CASKARTVYNEQFF,.,TRBV6-1,14
CASRRNPAAVGELFF,.,TRBV7-2,15
CASRGNAGGHNEQFF,TRBD2,TRBV11-2,15
CASSVPFRTGGGHTEAFF,TRBD1,TRBV9,18
CASTGGTPDTDTQYF,.,TRBV27,15
CSAGRGLPGMYQETQYF,.,TRBV20-1,17